This T cell receptor beta chain was documented in a study of response to subunit inactivated influenza vaccine. General study results and limits: With each seasonal influenza vaccination, the authors suggested, few new T cells are recruited.

TCRdb reprocessed the RT-PCR reads via MiXCR and lists one record per CDR3 protein. The sample carries some 850,000 distinct CDR3 sequences, less than 20% recorded once. The table lists this clonotype with a few counts. Its target is unknown. The sequencing here drew on PBMCs from blood, taken 5 days after vaccination. This TCR derives from a man in his fifties who received an inactivated influenza vaccine.

The CDR3 bases are TGCGCCAGCAGCCAATACAGGGCTGCTAACTATGGCTACACCTTC. Translating gives CASSQYRAANYGYTF. The chain uses TRBV4-3 and TRBJ1-2; the D gene is possibly TRBD1 (6 bases). Trimming stripped 2 bases from V and 0 bases from J, with 10 bases between. Germline CDR1 and CDR2: LGHNA and YSLEER. The CDR3 spans 15 residues.